These 3 T cell receptor beta chains originate from one sample sequenced in a study of T cell repertoires in cytomegalovirus infection. TCRdb independently ran MiXCR on the reads; one entry per CDR3 protein. The sample includes about 700,000 distinct CDR3 sequences, 30% to 40% seen only once; the top ten take about 20%. These receptors have no identified antigens. The source was cultured PBMCs, collected from culture after CMV antigen stimulation. Every receptor here comes from a human donor in good health (CMV status not recorded). Some clones in this sample may be carry-over from other donors' samples.

The V call is TRBV4-1, the J call TRBJ1-5; D is perhaps TRBD1 (5 bases). Germline CDR1 is MGHRA and CDR2 is YSYEKL. The CDR3 loop spans 17 amino acids. Between the trimmed V and J ends, which lost 3 bases and 0 bases, there was a span of 15 bases. CDR3 nucleotide sequence: TGCGCCAGCAGCCAGGATCACCCTGGGGGTAGCAATCAGCCCCAGCATTTT. Translated, it gives CASSQDHPGGSNQPQHF.

This clonotype turned up a few times. This chain links TRBV7-9 with TRBJ2-3; the D gene is possibly TRBD1 (7 bases). V lost 5 bases and J 3 bases, leaving 24 bases between the germline ends. Germline CDR1 SEHNR, CDR2 FQNEAQ (reference sequence). The CDR3 runs to 18 residues. In DNA form, the CDR3 reads TGTGCCAGCAGCGCCCAGGGGGGCTCCGGCGCGTGGACAGATACGCAGTATTTT. It is translated as CASSAQGGSGAWTDTQYF.

This chain joins TRBV29-1 and TRBJ2-1, with 8 nucleotides matching TRBD2. Germline V gene lookup returns CDR1 SQVTM and CDR2 ANQGSEA. CDR3 size: 16 residues. The V segment lost 0 bases and the J segment 7 bases; nucleotides outside the gene matches: 11. Written as DNA, the CDR3 is TGCAGCGTTGAAGAGGGCGGGAGGTCCCGTTTAAATGAGCAGTTCTTC. This encodes CSVEEGGRSRLNEQFF.